The sequence of this TCR beta chain was determined in a study of CD8+ T cells in alopecia areata. Across the study: Treated patients were given 5 to 10 mg oral tofacitinib twice daily.

Turning to this clone: Its antigen is not known.

This CDR3 spans 15 amino acids. Germline-derived CDR1 and CDR2 are MGHRA and YSYEKL. V shed 4 bases and J shed 3 bases, with 13 bases lying between them. Alopecia areata patients had lesional scalp punch biopsies and peripheral blood taken from them. The sequencing template was cDNA reverse transcribed from extracted RNA. Profiling relied on immunoSEQ multiplex PCR, and the TCRdb table lists in-frame clones only, not all of them. The sample carries around 98,000 clones, 40% to 45% recorded once. Study-level points and caveats: The study found TCR sharing across patients less clear than in mice, possibly for HLA reasons.

The chain joins TRBV4-1 to TRBJ2-1; the D gene could be TRBD1 or TRBD2 (5 bases each). The sample consisted of CD4+ T cells sorted from blood. The TCR comes from a human donor with alopecia areata. CDR3 sequence reads: CASSPQRGRYNEQFF. The CDR3 DNA is TGCGCCAGCAGCCCCCAAAGGGGACGCTACAATGAGCAGTTCTTC.